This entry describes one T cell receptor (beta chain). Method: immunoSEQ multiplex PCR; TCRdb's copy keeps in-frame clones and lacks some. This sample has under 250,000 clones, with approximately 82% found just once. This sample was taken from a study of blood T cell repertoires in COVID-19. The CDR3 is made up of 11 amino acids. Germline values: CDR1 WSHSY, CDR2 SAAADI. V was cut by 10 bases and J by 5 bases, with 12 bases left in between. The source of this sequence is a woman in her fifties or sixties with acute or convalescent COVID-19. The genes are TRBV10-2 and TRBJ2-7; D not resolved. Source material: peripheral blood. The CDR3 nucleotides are TGCGCCACCCGCAGCGTCCACGAGCAGTACTTC. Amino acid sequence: CATRSVHEQYF.